Detailed here is one T cell receptor (beta chain). This record comes from a study of blood T cell repertoires in COVID-19. V was clipped by 4 bases and J by 3 bases; unmatched bases: 3. The CDR3 consists of 15 residues. Germline assignment: CDR1 ENHRY and CDR2 SYGVKD. Per the original methods: Amplification with reference gene primers provided the estimates of nucleated cell counts. Clones were sequenced by immunoSEQ multiplex PCR, and TCRdb holds only the in-frame ones, with some missing. V, J and clone size derive from that table, while D and trimming were established from the DNA sequence. The sample has roughly 120,000 clones, over 85% seen once.

The receptor comes from a man between 45 and 60 years old with active COVID-19. The chain is built from TRBV10-3 and TRBJ2-3, with 11 nucleotides matching TRBD1. Material: peripheral blood. This chain's CDR3 is CAISAGTGGTDTQYF. In DNA, the CDR3 is TGTGCCATCAGTGCCGGGACAGGGGGAACAGATACGCAGTATTTT.